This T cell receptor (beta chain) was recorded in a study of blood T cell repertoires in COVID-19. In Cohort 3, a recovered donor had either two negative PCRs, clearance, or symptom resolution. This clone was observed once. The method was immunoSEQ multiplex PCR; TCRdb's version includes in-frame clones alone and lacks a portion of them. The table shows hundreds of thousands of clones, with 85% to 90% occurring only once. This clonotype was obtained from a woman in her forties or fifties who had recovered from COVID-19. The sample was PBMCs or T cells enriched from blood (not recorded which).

The CDR3 protein is CASSQDPQGYEQYF. The CDR3, as DNA: TGCGCCAGCAGCCAAGACCCACAGGGTTACGAGCAGTACTTC. The gene calls are TRBV4-3 and TRBJ2-7; TRBD1 might be the D (6 bases). Germline loops: CDR1 LGHNA, CDR2 YSLEER. The CDR3 consists of 14 residues. Trimming cost V 0 bases and J 4 bases, with 10 bases left between them.